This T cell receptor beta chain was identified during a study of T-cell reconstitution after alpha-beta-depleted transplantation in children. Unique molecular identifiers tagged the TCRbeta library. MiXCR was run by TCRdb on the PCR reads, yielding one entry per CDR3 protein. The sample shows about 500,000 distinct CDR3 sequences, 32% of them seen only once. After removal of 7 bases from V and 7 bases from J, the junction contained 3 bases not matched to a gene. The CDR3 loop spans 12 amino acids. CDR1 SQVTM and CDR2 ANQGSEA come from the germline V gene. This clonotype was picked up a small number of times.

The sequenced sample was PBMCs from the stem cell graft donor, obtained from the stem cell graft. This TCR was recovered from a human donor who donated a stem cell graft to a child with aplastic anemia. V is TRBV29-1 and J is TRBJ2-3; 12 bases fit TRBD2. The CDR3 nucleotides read TGCAGCGCTAGCGGGAGGGGGAATACGCAGTATTTT. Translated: CSASGRGNTQYF.